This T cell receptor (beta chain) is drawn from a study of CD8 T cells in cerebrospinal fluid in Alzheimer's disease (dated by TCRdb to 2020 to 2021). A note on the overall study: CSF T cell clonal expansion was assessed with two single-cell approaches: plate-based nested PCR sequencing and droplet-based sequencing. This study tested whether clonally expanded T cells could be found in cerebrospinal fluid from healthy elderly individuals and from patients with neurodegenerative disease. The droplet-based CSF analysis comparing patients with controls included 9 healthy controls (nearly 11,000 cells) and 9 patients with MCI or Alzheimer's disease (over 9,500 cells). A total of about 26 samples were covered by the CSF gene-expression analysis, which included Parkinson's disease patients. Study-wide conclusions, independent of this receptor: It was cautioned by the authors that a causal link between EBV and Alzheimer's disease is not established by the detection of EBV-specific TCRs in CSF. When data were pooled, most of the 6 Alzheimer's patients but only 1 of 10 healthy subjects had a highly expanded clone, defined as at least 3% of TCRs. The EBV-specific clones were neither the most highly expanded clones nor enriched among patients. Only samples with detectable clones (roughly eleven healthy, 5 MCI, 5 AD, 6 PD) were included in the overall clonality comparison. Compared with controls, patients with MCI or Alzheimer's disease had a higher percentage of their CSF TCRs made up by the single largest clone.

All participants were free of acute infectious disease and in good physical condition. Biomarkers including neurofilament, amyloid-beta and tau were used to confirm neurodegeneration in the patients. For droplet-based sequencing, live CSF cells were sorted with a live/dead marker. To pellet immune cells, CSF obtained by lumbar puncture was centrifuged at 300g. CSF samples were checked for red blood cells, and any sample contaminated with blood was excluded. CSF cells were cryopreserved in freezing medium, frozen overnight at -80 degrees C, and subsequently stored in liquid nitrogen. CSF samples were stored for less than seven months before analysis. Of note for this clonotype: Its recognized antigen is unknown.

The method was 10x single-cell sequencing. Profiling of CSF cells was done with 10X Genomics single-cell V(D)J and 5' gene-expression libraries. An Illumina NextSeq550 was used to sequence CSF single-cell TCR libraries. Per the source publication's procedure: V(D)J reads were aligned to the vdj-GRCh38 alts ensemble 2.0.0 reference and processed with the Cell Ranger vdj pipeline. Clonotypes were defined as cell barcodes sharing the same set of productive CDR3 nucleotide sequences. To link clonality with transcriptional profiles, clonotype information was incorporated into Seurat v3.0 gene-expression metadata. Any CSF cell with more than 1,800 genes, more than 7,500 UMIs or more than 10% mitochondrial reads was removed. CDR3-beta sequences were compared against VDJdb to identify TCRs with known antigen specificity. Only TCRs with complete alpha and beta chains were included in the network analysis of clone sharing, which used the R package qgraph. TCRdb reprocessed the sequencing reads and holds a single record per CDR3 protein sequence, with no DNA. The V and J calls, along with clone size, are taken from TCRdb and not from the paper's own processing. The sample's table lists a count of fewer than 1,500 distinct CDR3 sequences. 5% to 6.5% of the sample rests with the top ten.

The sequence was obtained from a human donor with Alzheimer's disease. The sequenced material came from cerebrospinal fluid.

This receptor carries the CDR3 CASSLAQGWREFAEAFF. In this chain, TRBV5-1 is recombined with TRBJ1-1; the D call from TCRdb, TRBD1, cannot be confirmed without DNA. Measured from the cysteine to the phenylalanine, the CDR3 is 17 residues long. This entry has no DNA. The CDR1 and CDR2 encoded by the germline V gene are SGHRS and YFSETQ.